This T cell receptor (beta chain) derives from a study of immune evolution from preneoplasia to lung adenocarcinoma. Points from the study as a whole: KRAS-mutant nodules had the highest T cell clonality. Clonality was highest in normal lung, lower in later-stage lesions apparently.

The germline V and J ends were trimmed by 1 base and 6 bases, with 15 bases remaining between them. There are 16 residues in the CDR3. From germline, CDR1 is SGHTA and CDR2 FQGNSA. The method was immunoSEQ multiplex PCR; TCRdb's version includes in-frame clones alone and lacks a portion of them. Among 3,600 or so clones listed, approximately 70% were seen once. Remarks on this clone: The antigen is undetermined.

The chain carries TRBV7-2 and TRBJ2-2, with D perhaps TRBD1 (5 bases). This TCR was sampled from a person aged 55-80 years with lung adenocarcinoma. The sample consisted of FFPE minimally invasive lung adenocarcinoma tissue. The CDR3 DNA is TGTGCCAGCAGCTTAGGAATGCAGGGCTTGGCCGGGGAGCTGTTTTTT. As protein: CASSLGMQGLAGELFF.